A selection of T cell receptor beta chains follows, all from one sample in a study of shared clonotypes between healthy human individuals. Profiled with immunoSEQ multiplex PCR; TCRdb holds only in-frame clones, not every one. Here the sample spans roughly 1,000,000 clones, 75% to 85% being singletons. The sample consisted of memory CD4+ T cells from PBMCs. The receptors were sampled from a young man in good health. Some clones in this sample may be carry-over from other donors' samples. Each CDR3 is given with its conserved first and last residue. A D gene is named only where the DNA matches it firmly. Where a row states a size, it is once, few, many or the class of an expanded clone; other rows omit it.

D: TRBD1; J: TRBJ2-3; V: TRBV27; size: NA; CDR3: CASRPLGQGSDTQYF; DNA: TGTGCCAGCCGTCCCTTGGGACAGGGTTCAGATACGCAGTATTTT
D: TRBD1; J: TRBJ1-2; V: TRBV6-1; size: NA; CDR3: CASTSTGAPKGYTF; DNA: TGTGCCAGCACCAGTACAGGGGCCCCTAAGGGCTACACCTTC
D: NA; J: TRBJ2-5; V: TRBV11-3; size: NA; CDR3: CASSSTGETQYF; DNA: TGTGCCAGCAGCTCCACGGGAGAGACCCAGTACTTC
D: TRBD2; J: TRBJ2-2; V: TRBV19; size: once; CDR3: CASMMGLGFAGELFF; DNA: TGTGCCAGTATGATGGGACTAGGGTTCGCCGGGGAGCTGTTTTTT
D: NA; J: TRBJ2-1; V: TRBV5-1; size: NA; CDR3: CASRTTGTGFSSYNEQFF; DNA: TGCGCCAGCAGGACGACCGGGACCGGTTTTAGCTCCTACAATGAGCAGTTCTTC
D: NA; J: TRBJ1-4; V: TRBV1; size: NA; CDR3: CTSSQHEGQGDEKLFF; DNA: TGCACCAGCAGCCAACATGAAGGACAGGGGGATGAAAAACTGTTTTTT
D: TRBD2; J: TRBJ2-5; V: TRBV9; size: NA; CDR3: CASSVEPSGGTETQYF; DNA: TGTGCCAGCAGCGTAGAGCCTAGCGGGGGCACAGAGACCCAGTACTTC
D: TRBD2; J: TRBJ2-1; V: TRBV4-2; size: NA; CDR3: CASTPGLANNEQFF; DNA: TGTGCCAGCACGCCGGGACTAGCGAACAATGAGCAGTTCTTC
D: TRBD1; J: TRBJ1-3; V: TRBV11-2; size: many; CDR3: CASSPRTGGTGNTIYF; DNA: TGTGCCAGCAGCCCTAGGACAGGGGGAACTGGAAACACCATATATTTT
D: TRBD1; J: TRBJ2-1; V: TRBV14; size: NA; CDR3: CASSTGQGNVYEQFF; DNA: TGTGCCAGCAGCACAGGACAGGGAAATGTCTATGAGCAGTTCTTC
D: NA; J: TRBJ1-4; V: TRBV9; size: NA; CDR3: CASSTRDTPTNEKLFF; DNA: TGTGCCAGCAGCACCCGGGACACCCCAACTAATGAAAAACTGTTTTTT
D: TRBD1; J: TRBJ1-5; V: TRBV19; size: NA; CDR3: CASSLRGQGNQPQHF; DNA: TGTGCCAGTAGTCTACGGGGACAGGGCAATCAGCCCCAGCATTTT
D: NA; J: TRBJ2-1; V: TRBV29-1; size: many; CDR3: CSVVPASSYNEQFF; DNA: TGCAGCGTTGTCCCGGCCTCCTCCTACAATGAGCAGTTCTTC
D: NA; J: TRBJ2-5; V: TRBV6-5; size: once; CDR3: CASNPSQGIQYF; DNA: TGTGCCAGCAACCCCAGCCAGGGAATCCAGTACTTC
D: NA; J: TRBJ2-4; V: TRBV10-3; size: NA; CDR3: CAISPEAPKNIQYF; DNA: TGTGCCATCAGCCCGGAGGCCCCCAAAAACATTCAGTACTTC
D: NA; J: TRBJ2-5; V: TRBV29-1; size: NA; CDR3: CSVEEFFNGETQYF; DNA: TGCAGCGTTGAGGAGTTCTTTAATGGAGAGACCCAGTACTTC
D: NA; J: TRBJ2-1; V: TRBV18; size: NA; CDR3: CASSPFQDKEFF; DNA: TGTGCCAGCTCACCATTCCAGGACAAGGAGTTCTTC
D: NA; J: TRBJ1-4; V: TRBV5-1; size: NA; CDR3: CASSSDTYNEKLFF; DNA: TGCGCCAGCAGCTCCGACACCTATAATGAAAAACTGTTTTTT
D: NA; J: TRBJ2-6; V: TRBV11-2; size: NA; CDR3: CAESRVPVSGANVLTF; DNA: TGTGCCGAAAGCAGGGTTCCTGTCTCTGGGGCCAACGTCCTGACTTTC
D: NA; J: TRBJ1-6; V: TRBV27; size: NA; CDR3: CASSLLGQTNSPLHF; DNA: TGTGCCAGCAGCCTACTCGGACAGACTAATTCACCCCTCCACTTT
D: NA; J: TRBJ2-1; V: TRBV4-2; size: few; CDR3: CASSQWNEQFF; DNA: TGTGCCAGCAGCCAATGGAATGAGCAGTTCTTC
D: TRBD2; J: TRBJ2-2; V: TRBV9; size: NA; CDR3: CASSARLAVNTGELFF; DNA: TGTGCCAGCAGCGCACGACTAGCGGTGAACACCGGGGAGCTGTTTTTT
D: NA; J: TRBJ1-1; V: TRBV7-9; size: few; CDR3: CASSSQQNTEAFF; DNA: TGTGCCAGCAGCTCCCAGCAGAACACTGAAGCTTTCTTT
D: NA; J: TRBJ2-2; V: TRBV4-2; size: NA; CDR3: CASSQESQLTGELFF; DNA: TGTGCCAGCAGCCAAGAATCCCAGTTGACCGGGGAGCTGTTTTTT
D: TRBD1; J: TRBJ2-1; V: TRBV6-1; size: few; CDR3: CASSENRGRVYNEQFF; DNA: TGTGCCAGCAGTGAAAACAGGGGTCGTGTGTACAATGAGCAGTTCTTC
D: TRBD2; J: TRBJ2-3; V: TRBV5-6; size: NA; CDR3: CASRRLAGADTQYF; DNA: TGTGCCAGCAGGAGGCTAGCGGGGGCGGATACGCAGTATTTT
D: TRBD2; J: TRBJ2-7; V: TRBV2; size: NA; CDR3: CASRQAGVEQYF; DNA: TGTGCCAGCAGGCAAGCGGGAGTCGAGCAGTACTTC
D: TRBD2; J: TRBJ2-3; V: TRBV6-5; size: NA; CDR3: CASSPGTSADTQYF; DNA: TGTGCCAGCAGCCCCGGGACTAGCGCAGATACGCAGTATTTT
D: NA; J: TRBJ1-1; V: TRBV18; size: once; CDR3: CASSPFVGGANTEAFF; DNA: TGTGCCAGCTCACCGTTCGTCGGGGGGGCGAACACTGAAGCTTTCTTT
D: NA; J: TRBJ2-7; V: TRBV30; size: NA; CDR3: CAWSLGVENEQYF; DNA: TGTGCCTGGAGTTTAGGGGTGGAGAACGAGCAGTACTTC
D: NA; J: TRBJ1-2; V: TRBV5-1; size: NA; CDR3: CASSFRPGLIDGYTF; DNA: TGCGCCAGCAGCTTCAGACCGGGACTAATCGACGGCTACACCTTC
D: TRBD1; J: TRBJ1-2; V: TRBV6-8; size: NA; CDR3: CASSSRRSGGTSDPNRGGYTF; DNA: TGTGCCAGCAGTTCACGAAGATCCGGTGGGACATCGGACCCTAACAGGGGTGGCTACACCTTC
D: TRBD2; J: TRBJ2-4; V: TRBV6-5; size: NA; CDR3: CASSSGRAAKNIQYF; DNA: TGTGCCAGCAGCTCCGGGAGGGCGGCCAAAAACATTCAGTACTTC
D: TRBD1; J: TRBJ2-7; V: TRBV27; size: NA; CDR3: CASRPRTGPSYEQYF; DNA: TGTGCCAGCAGACCCCGGACAGGGCCCTCCTACGAGCAGTACTTC
D: TRBD2; J: TRBJ2-3; V: TRBV7-8; size: once; CDR3: CASSLVGAGGPDTQYF; DNA: TGTGCCAGCAGCTTAGTTGGGGCGGGAGGACCAGATACGCAGTATTTT
D: NA; J: TRBJ1-1; V: TRBV7-2; size: NA; CDR3: CASSFRALNTEAFF; DNA: TGTGCCAGCAGCTTCCGAGCGCTGAACACTGAAGCTTTCTTT
D: NA; J: TRBJ2-1; V: TRBV11-2; size: many; CDR3: CASSRGGLFFLRGNEQFF; DNA: TGTGCCAGCAGCCGGGGCGGACTTTTCTTCCTTCGGGGCAATGAGCAGTTCTTC
D: TRBD1; J: TRBJ1-2; V: TRBV7-9; size: NA; CDR3: CASSSATGNYGYTF; DNA: TGTGCCAGCAGCTCAGCGACAGGGAATTATGGCTACACCTTC
D: NA; J: TRBJ1-5; V: TRBV19; size: NA; CDR3: CASIQLGQPQHF; DNA: TGTGCCAGTATTCAGTTGGGTCAGCCCCAGCATTTT
D: NA; J: TRBJ2-7; V: TRBV28; size: NA; CDR3: CASSRVGSSYEQYF; DNA: TGTGCCAGCAGCCGAGTTGGGAGCTCCTACGAGCAGTACTTC
D: NA; J: TRBJ2-2; V: TRBV28; size: NA; CDR3: CASGGQRDNTGELFF; DNA: TGTGCCAGCGGAGGACAGAGAGATAACACCGGGGAGCTGTTTTTT
D: NA; J: TRBJ2-2; V: TRBV28; size: NA; CDR3: CASKLRVNTGELFF; DNA: TGTGCCAGCAAATTAAGGGTGAACACCGGGGAGCTGTTTTTT
D: NA; J: TRBJ2-3; V: TRBV4-1; size: NA; CDR3: CASSQDGLAEGGTDTQYF; DNA: TGCGCCAGCAGCCAAGATGGCCTAGCGGAGGGGGGCACAGATACGCAGTATTTT
D: NA; J: TRBJ2-5; V: TRBV5-1; size: NA; CDR3: CASSYQDGVGETQYF; DNA: TGTGCCAGCAGCTACCAGGACGGGGTTGGGGAGACCCAGTACTTC
D: TRBD1; J: TRBJ2-7; V: TRBV5-1; size: few; CDR3: CASSLGTGGEQYF; DNA: TGCGCCAGCAGCTTGGGGACAGGGGGCGAGCAGTACTTC
D: TRBD1; J: TRBJ2-7; V: TRBV2; size: NA; CDR3: CASTGWGQGADEQYF; DNA: TGTGCCAGCACAGGTTGGGGACAGGGGGCGGACGAGCAGTACTTC
D: TRBD1; J: TRBJ1-2; V: TRBV27; size: NA; CDR3: CASSKAGAGGISTF; DNA: TGTGCCAGCAGTAAAGCCGGCGCAGGGGGCATTAGCACCTTC
D: NA; J: TRBJ2-7; V: TRBV5-1; size: few; CDR3: CASSFSGAMNEQYF; DNA: TGCGCCAGCAGCTTTTCGGGGGCTATGAACGAGCAGTACTTC
D: NA; J: TRBJ1-1; V: TRBV15; size: NA; CDR3: CATSGEQWAEAFF; DNA: TGTGCCACCAGCGGAGAGCAGTGGGCTGAAGCTTTCTTT
D: NA; J: TRBJ1-5; V: TRBV7-9; size: NA; CDR3: CASSLEERPQHF; DNA: TGTGCCAGCAGCTTAGAGGAAAGGCCCCAGCATTTT
D: NA; J: TRBJ2-7; V: TRBV6-1; size: NA; CDR3: CASSRPYEQYF; DNA: TGTGCCAGCAGTCGTCCCTACGAGCAGTACTTC
D: NA; J: TRBJ2-2; V: TRBV21-1; size: NA; CDR3: CASSKEGLAGGFGELFF; DNA: TGTGCCAGCAGCAAAGAGGGACTAGCGGGAGGGTTCGGGGAGCTGTTTTTT
D: TRBD1; J: TRBJ1-2; V: TRBV6-5; size: NA; CDR3: CASCRLGTGGGYTF; DNA: TGTGCCAGTTGCCGCCTGGGGACAGGGGGTGGCTACACCTTC
D: NA; J: TRBJ2-7; V: TRBV5-1; size: NA; CDR3: CASSPLFRSGTVNIRTYEQYF; DNA: TGCGCCAGCAGCCCCCTTTTTAGGAGCGGGACAGTAAACATCAGAACCTACGAGCAGTACTTC